The clone carrying this TCR beta chain was observed a handful of times. No antigen is known for it. The source of the sample is a study of blood T cells in healthy people across ages. Study-level results: A roughly linear age-dependent decrease characterized TCR beta diversity per million T cells.

With a J-beta primer mix and a sample-barcoded 5' primer, a second PCR ran 7 to 11 cycles. TCRdb itself ran the 5' RACE reads through MiXCR, one entry per CDR3 protein. The repertoire holds hundreds of thousands of distinct CDR3 sequences, about a quarter seen once, with around 2.9% in the top ten. These data also featured in a second study, about T cells of mothers and their children.

The receptor comes from a boy younger than 18 in good health. Sequencing was done on a sample of blood.

The CDR3 is CSVELQGLELAKNIQYF. In DNA form, the CDR3 reads TGCAGCGTTGAACTGCAGGGACTGGAGCTAGCCAAAAACATTCAGTACTTC. The rearrangement uses TRBV29-1 and TRBJ2-4; tentatively, D is TRBD2 (6 bases). The CDR3 sequence is 17 residues long. V lost 2 bases and J lost 0, with 17 bases in between. Germline CDR1 reads SQVTM; CDR2 reads ANQGSEA.